Below, one T cell receptor (beta chain) is given with its context. Under the authors' procedure: Junction-only immunoSEQ data arrived without quality scores, meaning filtering differed. Libraries were prepared by immunoSEQ multiplex PCR; TCRdb keeps only in-frame clonotypes and omits some of them. D and trimming were read from the DNA, whereas the V and J calls and clone size are those reported in that table. The table has hundreds of thousands of clones, less than 85% seen once. The record originates from a study of shared clonotypes between healthy human individuals. Germline loops: CDR1 SQVTM, CDR2 ANQGSEA. There are 14 residues in the CDR3. Trimming shortened V by 3 bases and J by 6 bases, and 17 bases separated the two germline ends.

This chain connects TRBV29-1 to TRBJ1-2; D unclear. The source of this sequence is a woman under 40 in good health. The source material was memory CD4+ T cells sorted from blood. Sample subset: CD45RA-negative fraction. CDR3 DNA sequence: TGCAGCGTTGAGGAGGCAGCAATCCCTAATGGCTACACCTTC. Translating gives CSVEEAAIPNGYTF.